This T cell receptor beta chain was documented in a study of cytomegalovirus exposure and HLA in healthy donors. Study-wide findings and caveats: After further analysis at a later stage, 17,000 or so TCR beta sequences were associated with HLA alleles at 0.05 false discovery rate. Roughly uniform depth of sequencing across donors was assumed in presence/absence analyses.

The V end lost 2 bases, the J end lost 8 bases, and 22 bases lay between the germline ends. The CDR3 spans 16 residues. CDR1 and CDR2 from the germline V gene are SGHRS and YFSETQ. A multiplex PCR was run with 60 Vbeta primers and 13 Jbeta primers. Repertoires were generated with immunoSEQ multiplex PCR, while TCRdb's copy carries only in-frame clones and drops some. The sample has 100,000 to 150,000 clones; roughly 71% are singletons. This clone has just one count. Its target is not known. What was sequenced was PBMCs. This chain connects TRBV5-1 to TRBJ1-2; maybe TRBD1 (6 bases). This clonotype was obtained from a woman in her 40s in good health and CMV-seropositive. The CDR3 loop is CASSFRTVPRGGGYTF. The CDR3 bases are TGCGCCAGCAGCTTTCGGACAGTCCCCCGTGGTGGAGGCTACACCTTC.